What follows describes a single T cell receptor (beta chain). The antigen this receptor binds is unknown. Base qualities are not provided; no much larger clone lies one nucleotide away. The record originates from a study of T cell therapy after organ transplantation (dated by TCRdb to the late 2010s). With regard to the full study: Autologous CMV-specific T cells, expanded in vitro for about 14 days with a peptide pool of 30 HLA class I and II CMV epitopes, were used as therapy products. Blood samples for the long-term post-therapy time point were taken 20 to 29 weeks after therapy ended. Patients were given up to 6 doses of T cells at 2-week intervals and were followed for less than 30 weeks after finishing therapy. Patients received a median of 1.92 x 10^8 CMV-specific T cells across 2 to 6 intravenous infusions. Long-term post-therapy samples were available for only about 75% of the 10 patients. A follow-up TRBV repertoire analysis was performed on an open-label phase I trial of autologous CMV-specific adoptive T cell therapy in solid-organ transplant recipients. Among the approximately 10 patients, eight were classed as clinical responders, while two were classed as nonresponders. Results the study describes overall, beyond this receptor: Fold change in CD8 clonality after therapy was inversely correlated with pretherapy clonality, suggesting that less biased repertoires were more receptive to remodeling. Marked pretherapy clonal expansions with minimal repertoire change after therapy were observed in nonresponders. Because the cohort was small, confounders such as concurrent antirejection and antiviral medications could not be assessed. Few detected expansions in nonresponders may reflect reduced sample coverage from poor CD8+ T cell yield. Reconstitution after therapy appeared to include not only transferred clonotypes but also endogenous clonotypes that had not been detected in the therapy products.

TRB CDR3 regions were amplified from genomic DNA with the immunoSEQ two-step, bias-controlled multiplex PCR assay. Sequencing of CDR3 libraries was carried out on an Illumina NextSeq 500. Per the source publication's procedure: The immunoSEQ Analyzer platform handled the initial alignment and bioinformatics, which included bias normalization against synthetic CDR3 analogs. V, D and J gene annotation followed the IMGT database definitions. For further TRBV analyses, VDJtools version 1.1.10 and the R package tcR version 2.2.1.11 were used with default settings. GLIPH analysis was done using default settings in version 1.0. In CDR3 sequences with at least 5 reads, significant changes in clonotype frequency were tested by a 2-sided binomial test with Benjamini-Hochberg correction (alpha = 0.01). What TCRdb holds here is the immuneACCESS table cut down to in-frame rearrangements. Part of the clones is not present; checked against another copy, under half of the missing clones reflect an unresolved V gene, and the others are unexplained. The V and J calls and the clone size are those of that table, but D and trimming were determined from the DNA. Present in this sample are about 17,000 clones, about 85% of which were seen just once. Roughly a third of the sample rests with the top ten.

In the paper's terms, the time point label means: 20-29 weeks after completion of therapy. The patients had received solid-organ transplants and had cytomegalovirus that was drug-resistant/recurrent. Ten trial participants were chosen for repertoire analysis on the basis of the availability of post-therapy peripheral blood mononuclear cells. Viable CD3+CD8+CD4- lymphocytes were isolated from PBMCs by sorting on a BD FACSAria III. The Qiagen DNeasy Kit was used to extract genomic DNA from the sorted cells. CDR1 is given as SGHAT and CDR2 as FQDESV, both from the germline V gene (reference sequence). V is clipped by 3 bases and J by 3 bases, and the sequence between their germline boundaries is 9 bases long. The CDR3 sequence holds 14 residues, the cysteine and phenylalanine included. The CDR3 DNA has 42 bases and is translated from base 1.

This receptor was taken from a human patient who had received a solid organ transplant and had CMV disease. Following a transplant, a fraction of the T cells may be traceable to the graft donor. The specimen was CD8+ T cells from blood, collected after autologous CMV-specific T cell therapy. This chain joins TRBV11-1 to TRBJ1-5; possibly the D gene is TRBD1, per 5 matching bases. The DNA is TGTGCCAGCAGCTTGGGACGGGACAATCAGCCCCAGCATTTT. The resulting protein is CASSLGRDNQPQHF.